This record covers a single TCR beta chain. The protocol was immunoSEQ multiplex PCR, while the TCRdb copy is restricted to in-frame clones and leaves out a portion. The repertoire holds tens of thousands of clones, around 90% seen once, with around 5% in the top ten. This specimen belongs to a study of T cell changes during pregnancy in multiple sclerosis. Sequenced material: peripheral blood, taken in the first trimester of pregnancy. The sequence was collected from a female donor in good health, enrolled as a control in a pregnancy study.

The CDR3 loop is CASSLFPGVSGNTIYF. As DNA, the CDR3 is TGTGCCAGCAGCTTGTTTCCAGGTGTCTCTGGAAACACCATATATTTT. This sequence joins TRBV7-2 and TRBJ1-3; D uncertain. This CDR3 is 16 amino acids long. V was cut by 3 bases and J by 0 bases, with 12 bases left in between. Germline assignment: CDR1 SGHTA and CDR2 FQGNSA.